These 19 T cell receptor beta chains came from one sample sequenced in a study of blood T cell repertoires in COVID-19. Here immunoSEQ multiplex PCR was the method, and the copy in TCRdb shows in-frame clones only, minus some. Of about 270,000 clones listed, about 90% are singletons. Material for sequencing was PBMCs or T cells enriched from blood (not recorded which). All receptors come from a woman aged 55-70 years who had recovered from COVID-19.

The CDR3 DNA follows: TGTGCCAGCAGTCGGGAAACCTTACGAGACACCGGGGAGCTGTTTTTT. Amino acids: CASSRETLRDTGELFF. The chain has TRBV28 and TRBJ2-2; perhaps TRBD2 as D (5 bases). The V gene's germline CDR1 is MDHEN and CDR2 SYDVKM. V was shortened by 5 bases and J by 3 bases, with 16 bases between the two germline ends. The CDR3 runs to 16 residues.

The J gene is TRBJ2-2, the V gene TRBV2; D possibly corresponds to TRBD2 (5 bases). CDR1 and CDR2 (germline): SNHLY, FYNNEI. Trimming removed 4 bases at V and 7 bases at J, with 10 bases between. The CDR3 length is 13 residues. The CDR3 DNA sequence: TGTGCCAGCAGTGGGCTCGGGATCGGGGAGCTGTTTTTT. Protein sequence: CASSGLGIGELFF.

The rearrangement joins TRBV7-6 to TRBJ2-5, with TRBD1 identical over 8 bases. V shed 5 bases, J shed 5 bases, and the junction held 10 bases outside the gene matches. Germline V gives CDR1 SGHVS, CDR2 FNYEAQ. The CDR3 loop spans 15 amino acids. The CDR3 bases are TGTGCCAGCAGCCCCAGACAGGGGCGAGGGGAGACCCAGTACTTC. Its protein product is CASSPRQGRGETQYF.

This clone was counted a single time. The V gene is TRBV7-8, the J gene TRBJ2-3; D is perhaps TRBD2 (6 bases). CDR1 is SGHVS and CDR2 is FQNEAQ in the germline V gene. V was pared by 3 bases and J by 0 bases, with 13 bases between. The CDR3 runs to 16 residues. The CDR3 sequence is CASSFRSGSSTDTQYF. The CDR3 nucleotides read TGTGCCAGCAGCTTTCGAAGCGGGTCGAGCACAGATACGCAGTATTTT.

This sequence joins TRBV7-2 and TRBJ2-7; TRBD2 aligns across 10 bases. Germline loops: CDR1 SGHTA, CDR2 FQGNSA. With 1 base clipped from V and 6 bases from J, the junction kept 9 bases outside the gene matches. The CDR3 extends over 16 amino acids. CDR3 sequence reads: CASSLGGAGGLFEQYF. DNA for the CDR3: TGTGCCAGCAGCTTAGGGGGAGCGGGGGGGCTTTTCGAGCAGTACTTC.

The chain carries TRBV20-1 and TRBJ1-1; 8 bases agree with TRBD1. This CDR3 has 11 residues. CDR1 DFQATT and CDR2 SNEGSKA come from the germline V gene (reference sequence). The V and J ends lost 2 bases and 8 bases, in that order; junction bases with no gene match: 1. The CDR3 nucleotides read TGCAGTGCTAGACGGACAGGGGAAGCTTTCTTT. Its protein product is CSARRTGEAFF.

The chain combines TRBV28 with TRBJ2-2; TRBD1 agrees at 7 bases. In germline, CDR1 is MDHEN, CDR2 SYDVKM. This CDR3 has 15 residues. The V segment lost 6 bases and the J segment 5 bases; nucleotides outside the gene matches: 9. In nucleotides, the CDR3 is TGTGCCAGCAGCCCCACAGGGGTAGGGACCGGGGAGCTGTTTTTT. The encoded protein is CASSPTGVGTGELFF.

This clone was seen a few times. This chain joins TRBV28 and TRBJ2-3; perhaps TRBD2 as D (5 bases). CDR3 size: 18 residues. V was pared by 6 bases and J by 0 bases, with 22 bases between. Germline-derived CDR1 and CDR2 are MDHEN and SYDVKM. The DNA of the CDR3 is TGTGCCAGCAGCCTAGAGGGCCGGCCCCCTTCTAGCACAGATACGCAGTATTTT. Its translation: CASSLEGRPPSSTDTQYF.

The DNA of the CDR3 is TGTGCCACCAGCAGAGGTGACAGGGGTTATCAGCCCCAGCATTTT. This codes for CATSRGDRGYQPQHF. The chain links TRBV15 to TRBJ1-5, with TRBD1 identical over 8 bases. Germline V lookup: CDR1 LNHNV, CDR2 YYDKDF (reference sequence). CDR3 length equals 15 residues. V dropped 1 base and J dropped 5; count of bases not matched to a gene: 4.

The chain links TRBV4-1 to TRBJ1-2; 8 bases line up with TRBD1. With V trimmed by 4 bases and J by 8 bases, 12 bases remained unmatched. The CDR3 covers 15 residues. The germline V gene has CDR1 MGHRA and CDR2 YSYEKL. The CDR3 DNA follows: TGCGCCAGCAGCCGAGGACAGGGAGTTGAAGGCGGCTACACCTTC. Amino acid sequence: CASSRGQGVEGGYTF.

The chain carries TRBV9 and TRBJ1-2, with D maybe TRBD1 (5 bases). This CDR3 is 13 amino acids long. Trimming removed 5 bases at V and 1 base at J, with 9 bases between. Germline CDR1 and CDR2: SGDLS and YYNGEE. CDR3 nucleotides: TGTGCCAGCAGTGCCGACAGTAACTATGGCTACACCTTC. It codes for CASSADSNYGYTF.

The V and J genes are TRBV18 and TRBJ1-5, with 7 bases aligning to TRBD1. Germline V gives CDR1 KGHSH, CDR2 LQKENI. The CDR3 spans 14 residues. After removal of 5 bases from V and 6 bases from J, the junction contained 7 bases not matched to a gene. The DNA for the CDR3 is TGTGCCAGCTCAGCAGACAGGGCAGGTCAGCCCCAGCATTTT. Its translation: CASSADRAGQPQHF.

The rearrangement uses TRBV4-1 and TRBJ1-1; D call uncertain. CDR1 and CDR2 from the germline V gene are MGHRA and YSYEKL. V was trimmed by 0 bases and J by 1 base, leaving 9 bases between them. This CDR3 comprises 15 residues. The CDR3 protein is CASSQELSANTEAFF. CDR3 in DNA: TGCGCCAGCAGCCAAGAACTATCCGCGAACACTGAAGCTTTCTTT.

This clone has a single count. The chain links TRBV28 to TRBJ2-1; no firm D call. Germline CDR1 is MDHEN and CDR2 is SYDVKM. Trimming pared 7 bases from V and 7 bases from J, leaving 17 bases between. This CDR3 has 14 amino acids. CDR3 amino acids: CASTAQSWWNEQFF. In nucleotides, the CDR3 is TGTGCCAGCACCGCACAGTCTTGGTGGAATGAGCAGTTCTTC.

The chain uses TRBV18 and TRBJ1-1; tentative D call: TRBD1 (5 bases). This CDR3 is 15 amino acids long. The V gene's germline CDR1 is KGHSH and CDR2 LQKENI. V lost 1 base to trimming and J lost 0 bases, with 9 bases between them. The CDR3 protein is CASSPQGGVNTEAFF. CDR3 nucleotide sequence: TGTGCCAGCTCACCACAAGGAGGGGTGAACACTGAAGCTTTCTTT.

The V call is TRBV11-2, the J call TRBJ1-6; D gene ambiguous. In germline, CDR1 is SGHAT, CDR2 FQNNGV. V dropped 1 base and J dropped 6 bases, with 10 bases sitting between them. The CDR3 contains 15 residues. The CDR3 bases are TGTGCCAGCAGCTTAGGGAGTGCGTTTAATTCACCCCTCCACTTT. Translation: CASSLGSAFNSPLHF.

The chain combines TRBV7-9 with TRBJ1-2, with 7 positions matching TRBD1. CDR1 is SEHNR and CDR2 is FQNEAQ in the germline V gene (reference sequence). The V segment lost 7 bases and the J segment 1 base; nucleotides outside the gene matches: 6. The CDR3 consists of 14 residues. CDR3 nucleotide sequence: TGTGCCAGCACCGTAACAGGGGTTAACTATGGCTACACCTTC. Translated: CASTVTGVNYGYTF. Combining the CDR3 with reference TRBV7-9 and TRBJ1-2 gives the whole variable domain DTGVSQNPRHKITKRGQNVTFRCDPISEHNRLYWYRQTLGQGPEFLTYFQNEAQLEKSRLLSDRFSAERPKGSFSTLEIQRTEQGDSAMYLCASTVTGVNYGYTFGSGTRLTVV.

The chain employs TRBV7-2 and TRBJ2-1; TRBD2 agrees at 11 bases. This CDR3 is 17 amino acids long. After removal of 5 bases from V and 4 bases from J, the junction contained 10 bases not matched to a gene. Germline V lookup: CDR1 SGHTA, CDR2 FQGNSA. In DNA form, the CDR3 reads TGTGCCAGCAGCCCAAGGGGTAGCGGGAGGGGTTACAATGAGCAGTTCTTC. The encoded protein is CASSPRGSGRGYNEQFF.

V gene TRBV12-3 or TRBV12-4 combines with J gene TRBJ1-1; D gene ambiguous. V dropped 11 bases and J dropped 1 base, with 14 bases sitting between them. The CDR3 contains 13 residues. The CDR3 loop reads CAYRGQANTEAFF. The CDR3 nucleotides are TGTGCCTACCGAGGGCAGGCGAACACTGAAGCTTTCTTT.